This paragraph covers one TCR beta chain sequence. Its matching antigen is unknown. The total RNA that was extracted per sample amounted to at least 5 micrograms. This entry belongs to a study of blood T cells in healthy people across ages. The germline gives CDR1 ENHRY, CDR2 SYGVKD. The length of the CDR3 is 12 residues. With 5 bases removed from V and 7 bases from J, the gap between germline ends came to 9 bases. General study points: With unsorted PBMCs, a conclusive comparison of naive versus antigen-experienced cells was not possible. Fewer expanded clones and more diversity marked long-lived versus aged donors.

A J-beta primer mix and a sample-barcoded 5' primer were used in a second PCR of roughly 6 to 11 cycles. Researchers report that each sample yielded at least 3 million CDR3-containing paired-end reads. TCRdb ran MiXCR on the 5' RACE reads and lists one entry per CDR3 protein. The table includes around 800,000 distinct CDR3 sequences, approximately 53% detected once. The sample taken for sequencing was blood. The gene calls are TRBV10-3 and TRBJ2-1, with D hard to call. The sequence was obtained from a man aged 80 or over in good health. The DNA of the CDR3 is TGTGCCATCAGTCGGACGGCGAATGAGCAGTTCTTC. This gives the protein CAISRTANEQFF.